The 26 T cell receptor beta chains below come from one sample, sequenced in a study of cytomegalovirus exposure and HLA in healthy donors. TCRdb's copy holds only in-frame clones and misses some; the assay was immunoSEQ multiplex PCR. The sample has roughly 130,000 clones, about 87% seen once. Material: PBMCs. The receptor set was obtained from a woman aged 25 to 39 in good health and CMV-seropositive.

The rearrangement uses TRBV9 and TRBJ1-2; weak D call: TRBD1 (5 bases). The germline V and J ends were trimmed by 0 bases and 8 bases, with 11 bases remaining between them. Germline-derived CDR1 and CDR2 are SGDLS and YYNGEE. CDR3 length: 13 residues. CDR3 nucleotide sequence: TGTGCCAGCAGCGTAGATCCAGGGCCCGGCTACACCTTC. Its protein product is CASSVDPGPGYTF.

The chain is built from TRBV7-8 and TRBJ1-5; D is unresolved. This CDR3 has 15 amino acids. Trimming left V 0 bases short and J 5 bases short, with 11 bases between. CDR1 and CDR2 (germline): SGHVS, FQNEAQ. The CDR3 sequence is CASSLAFQRDQPQHF. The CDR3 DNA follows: TGTGCCAGCAGCTTAGCTTTCCAGCGGGATCAGCCCCAGCATTTT.

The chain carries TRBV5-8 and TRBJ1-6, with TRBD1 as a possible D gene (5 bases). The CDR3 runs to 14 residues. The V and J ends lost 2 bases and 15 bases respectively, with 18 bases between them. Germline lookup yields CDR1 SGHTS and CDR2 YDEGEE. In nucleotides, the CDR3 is TGTGCCAGCAGCTTAGGGGCAACCTTAAGGCTCCTCCACTTT. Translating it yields CASSLGATLRLLHF. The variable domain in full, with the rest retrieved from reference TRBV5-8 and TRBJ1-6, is EAGVTQSPTHLIKTRGQQATLRCSPISGHTSVYWYQQALGLGLQFLLWYDEGEERNRGNFPPRFSGRQFPNYSSELNVNALELEDSALYLCASSLGATLRLLHFGNGTRLTVT.

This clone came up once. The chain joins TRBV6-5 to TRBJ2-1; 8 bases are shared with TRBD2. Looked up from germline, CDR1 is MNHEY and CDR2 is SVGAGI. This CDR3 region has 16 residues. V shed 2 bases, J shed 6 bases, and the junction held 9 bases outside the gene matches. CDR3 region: CASSYETSALLNEQFF. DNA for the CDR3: TGTGCCAGCAGTTACGAGACTAGCGCCCTACTCAATGAGCAGTTCTTC.

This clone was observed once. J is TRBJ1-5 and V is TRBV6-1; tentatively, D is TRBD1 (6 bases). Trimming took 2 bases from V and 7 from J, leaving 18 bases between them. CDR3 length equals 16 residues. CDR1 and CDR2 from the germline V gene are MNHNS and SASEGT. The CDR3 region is CASSEPRQALSQPQHF. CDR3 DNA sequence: TGTGCCAGCAGTGAACCCCGACAGGCCCTTAGCCAGCCCCAGCATTTT.

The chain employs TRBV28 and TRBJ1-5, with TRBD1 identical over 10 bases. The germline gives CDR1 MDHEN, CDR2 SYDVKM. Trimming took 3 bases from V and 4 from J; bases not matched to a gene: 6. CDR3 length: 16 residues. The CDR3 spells CASSLWGGQGNQPQHF. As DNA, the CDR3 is TGTGCCAGCAGTTTGTGGGGGGGACAGGGGAATCAGCCCCAGCATTTT.

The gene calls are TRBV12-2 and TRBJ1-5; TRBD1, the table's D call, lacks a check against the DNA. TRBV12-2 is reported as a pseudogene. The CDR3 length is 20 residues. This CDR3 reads CASRLAPGQGRLDSNQPQHF. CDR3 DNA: TGTGCAAGTCGCTTAGCCCCGGGACAGGGGCGTTTGGATAGCAATCAGCCCCAGCATTTT.

The DNA for the CDR3 is TGCGCCAGCAGCTTGGTGCGCAGGCCAGGGGGCGAGCAGTACTTC. Protein: CASSLVRRPGGEQYF. The V and J genes are TRBV5-1 and TRBJ2-7; 7 positions agree with TRBD1. V lost 0 bases, J lost 6 bases, and 9 bases stayed unmatched. Germline V gives CDR1 SGHRS, CDR2 YFSETQ. CDR3 length: 15 residues. Together with reference TRBV5-1 and TRBJ2-7, the CDR3 gives the full variable domain: KAGVTQTPRYLIKTRGQQVTLSCSPISGHRSVSWYQQTPGQGLQFLFEYFSETQRNKGNFPGRFSGRQFSNSRSEMNVSTLELGDSALYLCASSLVRRPGGEQYFGPGTRLTVT.

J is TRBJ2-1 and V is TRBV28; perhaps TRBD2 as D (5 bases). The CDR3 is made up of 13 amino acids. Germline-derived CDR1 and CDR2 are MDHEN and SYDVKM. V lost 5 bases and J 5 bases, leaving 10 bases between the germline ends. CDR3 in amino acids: CASSLSGNNEQFF. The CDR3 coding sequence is TGTGCCAGCAGTCTCTCCGGGAACAATGAGCAGTTCTTC.

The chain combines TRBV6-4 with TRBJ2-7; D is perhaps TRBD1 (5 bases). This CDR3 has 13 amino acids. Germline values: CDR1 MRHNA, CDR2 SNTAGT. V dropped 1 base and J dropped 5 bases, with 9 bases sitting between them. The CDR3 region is CASSDWGRDEQYF. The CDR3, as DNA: TGTGCCAGCAGTGACTGGGGCCGAGACGAGCAGTACTTC.

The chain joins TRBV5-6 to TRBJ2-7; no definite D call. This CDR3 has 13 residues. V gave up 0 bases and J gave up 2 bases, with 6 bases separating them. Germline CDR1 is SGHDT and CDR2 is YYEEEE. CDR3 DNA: TGTGCCAGCAGCTTGGGACTTCCCTACGAGCAGTACTTC. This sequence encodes CASSLGLPYEQYF. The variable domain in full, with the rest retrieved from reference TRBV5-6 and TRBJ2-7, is DAGVTQSPTHLIKTRGQQVTLRCSPKSGHDTVSWYQQALGQGPQFIFQYYEEEERQRGNFPDRFSGHQFPNYSSELNVNALLLGDSALYLCASSLGLPYEQYFGPGTRLTVT.

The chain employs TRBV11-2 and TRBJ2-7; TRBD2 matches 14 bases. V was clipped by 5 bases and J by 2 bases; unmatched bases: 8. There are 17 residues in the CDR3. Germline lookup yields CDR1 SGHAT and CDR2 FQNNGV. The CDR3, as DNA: TGTGCCAGCAGCACTGCGGGACTAGCGGGAGTACCCTACGAGCAGTACTTC. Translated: CASSTAGLAGVPYEQYF.

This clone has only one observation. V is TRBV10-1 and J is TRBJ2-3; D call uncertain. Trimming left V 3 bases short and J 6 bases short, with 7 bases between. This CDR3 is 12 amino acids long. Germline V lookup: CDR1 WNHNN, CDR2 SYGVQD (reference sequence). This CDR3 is CASSEALDTQYF. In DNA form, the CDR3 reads TGCGCCAGCAGTGAAGCTCTCGATACGCAGTATTTT.

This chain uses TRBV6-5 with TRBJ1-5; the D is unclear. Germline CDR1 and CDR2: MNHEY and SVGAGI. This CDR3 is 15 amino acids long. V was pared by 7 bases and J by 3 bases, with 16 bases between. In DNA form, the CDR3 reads TGTGCCAGCACTCAATCGACTGGCGCCAATCAGCCCCAGCATTTT. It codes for CASTQSTGANQPQHF.

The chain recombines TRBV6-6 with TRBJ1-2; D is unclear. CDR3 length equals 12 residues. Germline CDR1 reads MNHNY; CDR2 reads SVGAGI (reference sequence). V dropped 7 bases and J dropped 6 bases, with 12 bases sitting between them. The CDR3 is CASTPSGDGYTF. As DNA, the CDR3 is TGTGCCAGCACCCCGTCGGGTGATGGCTACACCTTC.

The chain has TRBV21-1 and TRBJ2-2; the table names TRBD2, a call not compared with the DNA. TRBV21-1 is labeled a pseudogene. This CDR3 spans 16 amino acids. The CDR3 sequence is CASSNGASLRVGELFF. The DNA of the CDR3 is TGTGCCAGCAGCAATGGAGCCTCGCTGAGGGTCGGGGAGCTGTTTTTT.

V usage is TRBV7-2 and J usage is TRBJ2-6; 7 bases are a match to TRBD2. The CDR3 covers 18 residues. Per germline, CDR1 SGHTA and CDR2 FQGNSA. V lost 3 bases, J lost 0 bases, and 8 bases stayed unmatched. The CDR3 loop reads CASSLGGTTYSGANVLTF. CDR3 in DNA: TGTGCCAGCAGCTTGGGAGGGACGACCTACTCTGGGGCCAACGTCCTGACTTTC.

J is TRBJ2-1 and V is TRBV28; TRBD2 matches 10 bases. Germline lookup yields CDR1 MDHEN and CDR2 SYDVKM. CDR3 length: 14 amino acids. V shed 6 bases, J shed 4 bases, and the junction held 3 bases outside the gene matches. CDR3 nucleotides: TGTGCCAGCAGCCCGGGACTAGCGTACAATGAGCAGTTCTTC. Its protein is CASSPGLAYNEQFF.

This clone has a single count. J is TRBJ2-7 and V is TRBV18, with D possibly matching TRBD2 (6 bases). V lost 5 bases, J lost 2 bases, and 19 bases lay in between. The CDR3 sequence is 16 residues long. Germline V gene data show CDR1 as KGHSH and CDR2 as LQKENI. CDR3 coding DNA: TGTGCCAGCTCAAGAACTAGCTCGCCCGCCCCCTACGAGCAGTACTTC. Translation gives CASSRTSSPAPYEQYF.

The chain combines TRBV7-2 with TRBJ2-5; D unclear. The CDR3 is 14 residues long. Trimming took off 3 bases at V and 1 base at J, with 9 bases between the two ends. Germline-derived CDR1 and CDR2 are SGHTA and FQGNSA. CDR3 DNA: TGTGCCAGCAGCTTTGACTTATTCCAAGAGACCCAGTACTTC. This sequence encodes CASSFDLFQETQYF.

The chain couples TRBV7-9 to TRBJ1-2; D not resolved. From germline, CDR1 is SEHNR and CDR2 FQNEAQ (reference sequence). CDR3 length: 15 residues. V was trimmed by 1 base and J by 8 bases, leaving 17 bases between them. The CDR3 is CASSLVNIAGGGYTF. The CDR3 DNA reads TGTGCCAGCAGCTTAGTAAATATCGCCGGAGGGGGCTACACCTTC.

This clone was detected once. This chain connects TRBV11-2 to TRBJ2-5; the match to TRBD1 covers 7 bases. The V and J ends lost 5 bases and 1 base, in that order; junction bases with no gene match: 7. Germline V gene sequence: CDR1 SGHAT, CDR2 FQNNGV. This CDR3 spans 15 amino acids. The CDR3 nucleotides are TGTGCCAGCAGCATCAGGGACAGAACCCAAGAGACCCAGTACTTC. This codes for CASSIRDRTQETQYF.

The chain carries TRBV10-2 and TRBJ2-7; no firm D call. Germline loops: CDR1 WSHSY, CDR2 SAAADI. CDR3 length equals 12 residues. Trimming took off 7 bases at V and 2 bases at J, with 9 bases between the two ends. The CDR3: CASTPTTYEQYF. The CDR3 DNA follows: TGCGCCAGCACCCCCACAACCTACGAGCAGTACTTC.

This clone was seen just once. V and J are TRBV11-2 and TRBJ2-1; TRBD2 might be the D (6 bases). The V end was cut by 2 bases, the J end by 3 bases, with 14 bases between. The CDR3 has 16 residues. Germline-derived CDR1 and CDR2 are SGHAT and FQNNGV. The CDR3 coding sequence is TGTGCCAGCAGCTTAAATCCAGCGGGCCTCTACAATGAGCAGTTCTTC. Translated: CASSLNPAGLYNEQFF. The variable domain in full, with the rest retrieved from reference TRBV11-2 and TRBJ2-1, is EAGVAQSPRYKIIEKRQSVAFWCNPISGHATLYWYQQILGQGPKLLIQFQNNGVVDDSQLPKDRFSAERLKGVDSTLKIQPAKLEDSAVYLCASSLNPAGLYNEQFFGPGTRLTVL.

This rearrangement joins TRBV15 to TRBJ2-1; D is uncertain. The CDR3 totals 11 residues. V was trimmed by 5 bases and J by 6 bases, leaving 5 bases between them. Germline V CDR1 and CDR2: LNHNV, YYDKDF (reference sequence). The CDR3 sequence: CATSRSNEQFF. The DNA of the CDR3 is TGTGCCACCAGCCGGTCCAATGAGCAGTTCTTC.

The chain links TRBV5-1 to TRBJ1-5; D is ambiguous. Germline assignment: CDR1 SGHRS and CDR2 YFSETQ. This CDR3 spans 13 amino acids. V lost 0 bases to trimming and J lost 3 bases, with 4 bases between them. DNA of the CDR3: TGCGCCAGCAGCTTGGATCTCAATCAGCCCCAGCATTTT. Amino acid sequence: CASSLDLNQPQHF.